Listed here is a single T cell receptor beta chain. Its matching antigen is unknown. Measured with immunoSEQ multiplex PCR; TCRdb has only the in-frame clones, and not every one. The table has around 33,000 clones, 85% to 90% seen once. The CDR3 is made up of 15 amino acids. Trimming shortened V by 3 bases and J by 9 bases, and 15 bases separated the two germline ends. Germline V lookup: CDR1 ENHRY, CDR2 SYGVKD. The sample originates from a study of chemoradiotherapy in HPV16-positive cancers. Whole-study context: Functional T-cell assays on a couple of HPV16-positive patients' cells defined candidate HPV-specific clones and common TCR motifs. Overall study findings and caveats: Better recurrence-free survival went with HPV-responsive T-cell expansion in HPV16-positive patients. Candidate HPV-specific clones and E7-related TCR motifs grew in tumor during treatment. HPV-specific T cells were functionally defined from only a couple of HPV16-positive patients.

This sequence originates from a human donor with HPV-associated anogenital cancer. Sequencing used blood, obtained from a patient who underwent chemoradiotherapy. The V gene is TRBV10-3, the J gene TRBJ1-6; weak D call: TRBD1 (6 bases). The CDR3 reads CAISEGAGAGSPLHF. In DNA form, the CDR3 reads TGTGCCATCAGTGAAGGCGCAGGGGCGGGTTCACCCCTCCACTTT.